This T cell receptor beta chain derives from a study of cytomegalovirus exposure and HLA in healthy donors (dated by TCRdb to 2016 to 2017). About the investigation overall: A later analysis indicated that the 130 or so validation repertoires were generated on the platform also employed for the approximately 670 repertoires of the first cohort. The study was designed to test whether signatures of past pathogen exposure could be identified by cataloging public T cell receptors. In addition to the first cohort of 666 subjects, a separate validation cohort of under 150 different subjects was used. To predict cytomegalovirus infection status, the study combined high-throughput TCR immunosequencing, statistical association of individual TCRs with disease status, and machine learning.

Preparation of the library involved the immunoSEQ multiplex PCR assay. As for the original processing: A statistical classification framework was developed to diagnose cytomegalovirus status using the catalog of TCR beta chain sequences. TCRdb provides this immuneACCESS table in a form limited to in-frame rearrangements. Some clones are lacking; in checked studies, under half of them reflect an unresolved V gene, and why the rest are absent is not known. That table is the source of V, J and clone size, and D and trimming were worked out from the DNA. Within this sample are tens of thousands of clones, with over 85% of them counted one time only. Approximately 4% of the sample is in the top ten clones. According to the germline V gene, CDR1 reads MNHEY and CDR2 reads SVGAGI. Trimmed from V: 2 bases; trimmed from J: 4 bases; junction bases lacking a gene match: 4. Including the terminal cysteine and phenylalanine, the CDR3 comprises 16 residues. The only DNA kept is the CDR3, 48 bases in frame from the first base.

Separate from the roughly 700-subject first cohort, the validation cohort of some 130 subjects was the group to which the donors belonged. The full study reports these points: In vitro tests confirmed that a few of the cytomegalovirus-associated TCR beta chains recognize cytomegalovirus antigens. In the study, 164 TCR beta chains were listed as associated with cytomegalovirus. According to the authors, the approach could potentially be generalized to other disease states and immunological phenotypes. A later analysis had no HLA typing for the validation cohort, so co-occurrence there was scored across all 130 or so repertoires. Most TCR sequences were seen in very few donors, while some public TCRs were found in many individuals. In both the original and validation cohorts, the classifier was reported to diagnose cytomegalovirus status with high specificity and sensitivity. In a later analysis, TCRs clustered in the first cohort were found to also tend to co-occur in the 120 or so validation repertoires, with approximately 93% of cluster scores above 0.

With regard to this clone: The antigen this receptor binds is unknown. Base quality data are lacking; no much larger clone is found one base away.

Specimen: PBMCs. The sequence was obtained from a woman aged 25-40 years in good health and CMV-seronegative. The rearranged chain carries TRBV6-5 and TRBJ2-6, with TRBD1 matching 8 junction bases. The sequence in DNA is TGTGCCAGCAGTTACCAGGGGGCGGCCGGGGCCAACGTCCTGACTTTC. This yields the protein CASSYQGAAGANVLTF.